This TCR beta chain was sequenced for a study of T cells in Graves' hyperthyroidism and ophthalmopathy. Study-wide results and caveats: Peripheral blood also featured most of the thyroid clonotypes expanded above 0.001. Patients with ophthalmopathy were separated from those with stable hyperthyroidism by a 13 V-J model.

Patients aged 18 to 65 had newly diagnosed hyperthyroidism that had lasted under 2 months. Together with thyroid ultrasound, orbital computed tomography, serum thyroxine and TRAb, clinical symptoms were used for diagnoses. Authors of the study amplified TCR beta CDR3 regions from RNA transcripts. TCR CDR3 regions were first amplified by RT-PCR with HTBI primers. TCRdb called the multiplex PCR reads again in MiXCR, with one record for every CDR3 protein. Of 730,000 or so distinct CDR3 sequences listed, over 15% are singletons. Note on this clonotype: Its antigen is undetermined.

Sequencing input: blood. This clonotype was sampled from a woman between 45 and 65 years old with Graves' hyperthyroidism that later progressed to Graves' ophthalmopathy.

CDR3 bases: TGTGCCAGCAAGCTTTTTTCAGGAGAAAAACTGTTTTTT. Translated: CASKLFSGEKLFF. The chain links TRBV6-1 to TRBJ1-4; no definite D call. The V gene's germline CDR1 is MNHNS and CDR2 SASEGT. The CDR3 spans 13 residues. The germline V and J ends were trimmed by 7 bases and 8 bases, with 14 bases remaining between them.